This T cell receptor (beta chain) was recorded in a study of technical replicates of blood from four donors. Germline CDR1 is SGHNT and CDR2 is YYREEE (reference sequence). V gave up 4 bases and J gave up 6 bases; unmatched junction bases: 11. The CDR3 is 17 amino acids. Repertoires were generated with immunoSEQ multiplex PCR, while TCRdb's copy carries only in-frame clones and drops some. The table lists tens of thousands of clones, about 92% of them singletons. This chain links TRBV5-4 with TRBJ2-3; 13 positions agree with TRBD2. This clonotype was obtained from a human donor in good health. Material: T cells isolated from PBMCs. The CDR3 coding sequence is TGTGCCAGCAGCGCAGAGACTAGACTAGCGGGAGGTGATACGCAGTATTTT. Its protein is CASSAETRLAGGDTQYF.